The source of this T cell receptor beta chain is a study of shared clonotypes between healthy human individuals. Study-wide results and caveats: Estimated clonotype richness was generally higher in naive than memory subsets. Despite large depth, sorted-subset datasets appeared incompletely sequenced.

This CDR3 region has 14 residues. Trimming removed 0 bases from V and 0 bases from J, with 7 bases in between. CDR1 and CDR2 from the germline V gene are SGDLS and YYNGEE. This table comes from immunoSEQ multiplex PCR, and its TCRdb copy is limited to in-frame clones, with some not included. The data contain under 150,000 clones, around 73% of them singletons. About this clone: Its cognate antigen is unknown.

This rearrangement joins TRBV9 to TRBJ2-7, with D unclear. Sequenced material: memory CD8+ T cells sorted from blood. Subset defined: CD45RO+ cells pooled with CCR7-negative TemRA cells. This clonotype was sampled from a woman in her 30s in good health. As DNA, the CDR3 is TGTGCCAGCAGCGTAGCCCAGAGCTCCTACGAGCAGTACTTC. Its protein product is CASSVAQSSYEQYF.